This T cell receptor beta chain was found in a study of cytotoxic CD8 clonotypes in ibrutinib-treated CLL. In its sample, this clone was seen a few times. Only in-frame clones appear in the TCRdb table, and some are missing; sequencing was by immunoSEQ multiplex PCR. This sample has around 330,000 clones; over 55% occur once, and the top ten carry 5% to 6.5%. This CDR3 comprises 16 residues. Deletions cut 1 base from V and 7 bases from J, with 14 bases between. Looked up from germline, CDR1 is SGHVS and CDR2 is FQNEAQ. The TCR comes from a human donor with chronic lymphocytic leukemia. V gene TRBV7-8 combines with J gene TRBJ1-6; possible D gene TRBD1, 6 bases. This material consisted of PBMCs, taken after 36 months of ibrutinib treatment. The DNA for the CDR3 is TGTGCCAGCAGCTTAGAGTTAACAGGGTTAAATTCACCCCTCCACTTT. Translation gives CASSLELTGLNSPLHF. Full variable domain (outside the CDR3, taken from reference TRBV7-8 and TRBJ1-6): GAGVSQSPRYKVAKRGQDVALRCDPISGHVSLFWYQQALGQGPEFLTYFQNEAQLDKSGLPSDRFFAERPEGSVSTLKIQRTQQEDSAVYLCASSLELTGLNSPLHFGNGTRLTVT.